The 18 T cell receptor beta chains below were found in one sample sequenced in a study of human T cells and chemical hapten exposure. MiXCR, run by TCRdb on the RACE reads, gives a single entry per CDR3 protein. The sample carries 95,000 to 150,000 distinct CDR3 sequences, about 14% recorded once. Indicated time point: pre-sensitization, week 0. As for treatment: therapeutic diphenylcyclopropenone sensitization with weekly scalp DPC. The source material was whole blood, sampled in connection with sensitization to the hapten diphenylcyclopropenone (DPC). These receptors came from a young woman with alopecia areata. Some clones in this sample may be carry-over from other donors' samples.

The rearrangement links TRBV29-1 to TRBJ2-7, with TRBD1 identical over 7 bases. The CDR3 loop spans 12 amino acids. V lost 1 base to trimming and J lost 4 bases; unmatched junction nucleotides: 1. Germline V gene lookup returns CDR1 SQVTM and CDR2 ANQGSEA. The CDR3 nucleotides are TGCAGCGTTGAAGGACAGGGATACGAGCAGTACTTC. Its translation: CSVEGQGYEQYF.

This clonotype showed up just a few times. The chain combines TRBV5-1 with TRBJ1-4; D gene ambiguous. In germline, CDR1 is SGHRS, CDR2 YFSETQ. The germline V and J ends were trimmed by 4 bases and 0 bases, with 10 bases remaining between them. The CDR3 is 15 residues long. The CDR3: CASSPRLSTNEKLFF. Written as DNA, the CDR3 is TGCGCCAGCAGCCCGCGCCTTTCAACTAATGAAAAACTGTTTTTT.

The V and J genes are TRBV20-1 and TRBJ2-1; TRBD2 matches at 8 bases. Germline CDR1 reads DFQATT; CDR2 reads SNEGSKA (reference sequence). The CDR3 is 12 residues long. Here the CDR3 DNA reads TGCAGGATGACTAGCGCCTACAATGAGCAGTTCTTC. Its protein product is CRMTSAYNEQFF.

This chain joins TRBV9 and TRBJ2-4; 10 nucleotides align to TRBD1. V gave up 3 bases and J gave up 5 bases; unmatched junction bases: 8. CDR1 is SGDLS, CDR2 YYNGEE, per germline. The CDR3 runs to 16 residues. CDR3 loop: CASSANTGTGENIQYF. As DNA, the CDR3 is TGTGCCAGCAGCGCCAACACCGGGACAGGGGAAAACATTCAGTACTTC.

This clonotype turned up a few times. This rearrangement joins TRBV12-3 or TRBV12-4 to TRBJ1-2, with a possible D match to TRBD1 (5 bases). The CDR3 totals 15 residues. Between the trimmed V and J ends, which lost 6 bases and 3 bases, there was a span of 17 bases. Written as DNA, the CDR3 is TGTGCCAGCAGGCAAACAGGCCTCCGAGACTATGGCTACACCTTC. Protein: CASRQTGLRDYGYTF.

This clonotype was picked up many times. The V call is TRBV20-1, the J call TRBJ2-4; 8 bases are shared with TRBD2. The CDR3 spans 16 residues. Looked up from germline, CDR1 is DFQATT and CDR2 is SNEGSKA (reference sequence). The V segment lost 0 bases and the J segment 6 bases; nucleotides outside the gene matches: 10. CDR3 in amino acids: CSARDEAGGAGNIQYF. The CDR3 DNA reads TGCAGTGCTAGAGATGAGGCGGGGGGCGCAGGAAACATTCAGTACTTC.

The table lists this clonotype with many counts. V usage is TRBV10-3 and J usage is TRBJ1-1; D ambiguous. There are 15 residues in the CDR3. V was clipped by 0 bases and J by 3 bases, with 11 bases between them. Germline V gene data show CDR1 as ENHRY and CDR2 as SYGVKD. Written as DNA, the CDR3 is TGTGCCATCAGTGAGTCGCTCGGGCTGGACACTGAAGCTTTCTTT. It translates to CAISESLGLDTEAFF.

This clonotype appeared many times. V is TRBV5-1 and J is TRBJ1-1; no clear D gene. The V gene's germline CDR1 is SGHRS and CDR2 YFSETQ. This CDR3 spans 14 amino acids. Between the trimmed V and J ends, which lost 5 bases and 5 bases, there was a span of 16 bases. The CDR3 loop reads CASRLIGGRTEAFF. The CDR3 DNA is TGCGCCAGCAGGCTTATCGGAGGGCGGACTGAAGCTTTCTTT.

This clonotype has a count of ten or more. This chain joins TRBV18 and TRBJ2-1; TRBD1 aligns across 7 bases. The CDR3 is made up of 16 amino acids. V lost 5 bases and J lost 2; bases outside the gene matches: 9. In germline, CDR1 is KGHSH, CDR2 LQKENI. In nucleotides, the CDR3 is TGTGCCAGCTCATCTCCACAGGGGAAGACCTACAATGAGCAGTTCTTC. Its translation: CASSSPQGKTYNEQFF.

Ten or more counts support this clonotype. This chain links TRBV7-2 with TRBJ2-3; D is ambiguous. The CDR3 covers 15 residues. In germline, CDR1 is SGHTA, CDR2 FQGNSA. V dropped 2 bases and J dropped 2 bases, with 11 bases sitting between them. CDR3: CASSLSNGATDTQYF. The CDR3 DNA reads TGTGCCAGCAGCTTATCAAACGGCGCCACAGATACGCAGTATTTT. The whole variable domain, filled in from reference TRBV7-2 and TRBJ2-3, reads GAGVSQSPSNKVTEKGKDVELRCDPISGHTALYWYRQSLGQGLEFLIYFQGNSAPDKSGLPSDRFSAERTGGSVSTLTIQRTQQEDSAVYLCASSLSNGATDTQYFGPGTRLTVL.

This clonotype occurred many times. The genes are TRBV18 and TRBJ2-7; the D is unclear. Trimming cost V 0 bases and J 3 bases, with 15 bases left between them. The CDR3 loop spans 16 amino acids. The germline V gene has CDR1 KGHSH and CDR2 LQKENI. Here the CDR3 DNA reads TGTGCCAGCTCACCACCGGGTTTTAACTTGGACTACGAGCAGTACTTC. It is translated as CASSPPGFNLDYEQYF.

This chain links TRBV10-3 with TRBJ1-1; no reliable D call. V dropped 4 bases and J dropped 4 bases, with 4 bases sitting between them. Germline V lookup: CDR1 ENHRY, CDR2 SYGVKD. The CDR3 consists of 11 residues. In nucleotides, the CDR3 is TGTGCCATCAGTGCTAGCACTGAAGCTTTCTTT. Its protein product is CAISASTEAFF.

The J gene is TRBJ2-7, the V gene TRBV10-3; D is tentatively TRBD1 or TRBD2 (6 bases each). Between the trimmed V and J ends, which lost 8 bases and 3 bases, there was a span of 23 bases. CDR1 ENHRY and CDR2 SYGVKD come from the germline V gene. The CDR3 totals 16 residues. CDR3 coding DNA: TGTGCCATCGGGACTTTAACAGGGTTGAAAGTCTACGAGCAGTACTTC. It translates to CAIGTLTGLKVYEQYF.

The chain recombines TRBV28 with TRBJ2-7; 8 nucleotides line up with TRBD1. V shed 6 bases, J shed 5 bases, and the junction held 9 bases outside the gene matches. Germline V gives CDR1 MDHEN, CDR2 SYDVKM. The CDR3 is made up of 14 amino acids. The CDR3 is CASSTRTGKDEQYF. CDR3 DNA sequence: TGTGCCAGCAGCACTCGGACAGGGAAGGACGAGCAGTACTTC.

This clonotype was counted between two and nine times. The chain couples TRBV4-3 to TRBJ2-1, with 11 bases lining up with TRBD2. This CDR3 has 14 amino acids. The V gene's germline CDR1 is LGHNA and CDR2 YSLEER. V lost 1 base to trimming and J lost 10 bases; unmatched junction nucleotides: 3. The CDR3 loop is CASSQALAGGEQFF. The CDR3 DNA sequence: TGCGCCAGCAGCCAAGCCTTAGCGGGGGGGGAGCAGTTCTTC.

The chain combines TRBV4-2 with TRBJ2-7, with 9 bases identical to TRBD2. This CDR3 has 16 residues. Germline assignment: CDR1 LGHNA and CDR2 YNFKEQ. The trim removed 0 bases at V and 3 bases at J, leaving 6 bases unmatched. Here the CDR3 DNA reads TGTGCCAGCAGCCAAGATCGGGCGGGGGGGCTCTACGAGCAGTACTTC. Translated: CASSQDRAGGLYEQYF.

This clonotype was detected ten times or more. This chain joins TRBV28 and TRBJ2-3, with 10 bases fitting TRBD1. After removal of 8 bases from V and 9 bases from J, the junction contained 11 bases not matched to a gene. Per the germline V gene, CDR1 is MDHEN and CDR2 is SYDVKM. This CDR3 region has 14 residues. CDR3 sequence (DNA): TGTGCCAGCGAAAGACAGGGGGCGCGATACACGCAGTATTTT. It is translated as CASERQGARYTQYF.

This clonotype appeared a single time. The chain has TRBV6-2 or TRBV6-3 and TRBJ1-6; the D is unclear. V gave up 5 bases and J gave up 4 bases, with 9 bases separating them. The CDR3 spans 14 residues. Germline CDR1 and CDR2: MNHEY and SVGEGT. The CDR3 spells CASSNGIYNSPLHF. For the CDR3, the DNA is TGTGCCAGCAGTAACGGGATTTATAATTCACCCCTCCACTTT.